Listed below are T cell receptor beta chains from one sample, sequenced in a study of control samples from healthy donors and cancer patients. Produced via immunoSEQ multiplex PCR; TCRdb's table is partial and in-frame only. The sample holds 150,000 to 200,000 clones, 75% to 95% seen once. The sample consisted of blood. The receptors were sampled from a woman aged 35 to 49 in good health. Each CDR3 is given with its conserved first and last residue.

TRBV20-1	TRBJ2-7	CSAGDSYEQYF
TRBV2	TRBJ2-3	CASSGLAGAVKLSTDTQYF
TRBV10-1	TRBJ1-2	CASSATGPYGYTF
TRBV27	TRBJ1-2	CASPVEHQLYGYTF
TRBV6-5	TRBJ1-1	CASSYQGLRDTEAFF
TRBV10-1	TRBJ1-6	CASSDKASFNSPLHF
TRBV5-5	TRBJ2-1	CASSPLTGASYNEQFF
TRBV4-2	TRBJ1-6	CASSQAEPDNSPLHF
TRBV3-1/TRBV3-2	TRBJ2-2	CASSQDMNGELFF
TRBV6-5	TRBJ1-6	CASSQGFHSPLHF
TRBV7-8	TRBJ1-1	CASSLREATSTTEAFF
TRBV10-1	TRBJ2-7	CASSLAPSYEQYF
TRBV7-6	TRBJ2-2	CASRPEGGELFF
TRBV5-1	TRBJ2-3	CASSLEGGWDTQYF